These T cell receptor beta chains were read from a single sample in a study of multiple sclerosis patients with progressive multifocal leukoencephalopathy. Profiled with immunoSEQ multiplex PCR; TCRdb holds only in-frame clones, not every one. The table shows around 30,000 clones, with nearly 90% occurring only once. Sequences were derived from PBMCs, sampled from a patient treated with natalizumab. The receptors stem from a human donor with multiple sclerosis. The CDR3 runs from the conserved cysteine through the conserved F or W. A D gene is named only where the DNA matches it firmly. Clone size is shown for a subset of rows, as once, few, many or a class of expanded clone.

size,D,J,V,DNA,CDR3
once,-,TRBJ1-1,TRBV30,TGTGCCTGGGGACGAGGAGGGGGCACTGAAGCTTTCTTT,CAWGRGGGTEAFF
-,-,TRBJ1-5,TRBV5-4,TGTGCCAGCAGCTTGGTCGGGGAGCCCCAGCATTTT,CASSLVGEPQHF
-,-,TRBJ1-1,TRBV28,TGTGCCAGCAAGGCGTCAGGGTACACTGAAGCTTTCTTT,CASKASGYTEAFF
-,TRBD1,TRBJ1-1,TRBV28,TGTGCCATGGGACAGGGGAAGGGCACTGAAGCTTTCTTT,CAMGQGKGTEAFF
-,TRBD1,TRBJ1-1,TRBV5-1,TGCGCCAGCAGCTCCACAGGGGGCGGAGGTGAAGCTTTCTTT,CASSSTGGGGEAFF
-,-,TRBJ1-2,TRBV19,TGTGCCAGTAGTATCGGGGGGGATTCTAACTATGGCTACACCTTC,CASSIGGDSNYGYTF
-,TRBD1,TRBJ1-1,TRBV13,TGTGCCAGCAGCCGCGAAGGGGACAGATACACTGAAGCTTTCTTT,CASSREGDRYTEAFF
-,TRBD2,TRBJ2-2,TRBV4-1,TGCGCCAGCAGCCACCTAGCGGGAGGGCCCGGCACCGGGGAGCTGTTTTTT,CASSHLAGGPGTGELFF
once,TRBD1,TRBJ1-6,TRBV6-6,TGTGCCAGCAGCCCAACAGGGGCGGTGAATTCACCCCTCCACTTT,CASSPTGAVNSPLHF
-,TRBD1,TRBJ1-4,TRBV5-1,TGCGCCAGCAGCCCGCGACCCGGGACAGGGTATACGACTAATGAAAAACTGTTTTTT,CASSPRPGTGYTTNEKLFF
-,-,TRBJ1-5,TRBV15,TGTGCCACCAGCAGAGCACACGCTAGCAATCAGCCCCAGCATTTT,CATSRAHASNQPQHF
-,-,TRBJ2-1,TRBV5-1,TGCGCCAGCAGCTTGGGACAGAGTTCCTACAATGAGCAGTTCTTC,CASSLGQSSYNEQFF
-,-,TRBJ1-1,TRBV5-6,TGTGCCAGCAGTTGGTCGCCGAACACTGAAGCTTTCTTT,CASSWSPNTEAFF
-,-,TRBJ2-3,TRBV6-1,TGTGCCAGCAGTGATGAAGCAGATACGCAGTATTTT,CASSDEADTQYF
-,-,TRBJ2-2,TRBV7-2,TGTGCCAGCAGCTTACGGCCAGCGAACACCGGGGAGCTGTTTTTT,CASSLRPANTGELFF
-,TRBD2,TRBJ2-1,TRBV30,TGTGCCTGGAGTGTAGGCGGGAGCTACCGTAATGAGCAGTTCTTC,CAWSVGGSYRNEQFF
-,-,TRBJ2-7,TRBV11-2,TGTGCCAGCAGCCTCGACGGCTCCTACGAGCAGTACTTC,CASSLDGSYEQYF
once,TRBD1,TRBJ2-2,TRBV19,TGTGCCTCCCTGCCGGGACAGCCTTACACCGGGGAGCTGTTTTTT,CASLPGQPYTGELFF
few,-,TRBJ1-4,TRBV7-2,TGTGCCAGCAGCTTAGGGAGATCCGGCCATGAAAAACTGTTTTTT,CASSLGRSGHEKLFF
-,TRBD1,TRBJ2-2,TRBV19,TGTGCCAGTAGTAGACAGGGGGCGCGGGGCACCGGGGAGCTGTTTTTT,CASSRQGARGTGELFF
-,-,TRBJ2-7,TRBV9,TGTGCCAGCAGCGTAGGGTTCGGATCCTACGAGCAGTACTTC,CASSVGFGSYEQYF
-,-,TRBJ2-3,TRBV10-3,TGTGCCATCAGCGCCGACACGGCGGATACGCAGTATTTT,CAISADTADTQYF
-,TRBD1,TRBJ1-1,TRBV10-3,TGTGCCATCAGCACCCATTCGACAGGGGAGAACACTGAAGCTTTCTTT,CAISTHSTGENTEAFF
-,-,TRBJ1-2,TRBV28,TGTGCCAGCAGTTTATACGGAACGAACCACTATGGCTACACCTTC,CASSLYGTNHYGYTF
-,TRBD1,TRBJ1-1,TRBV7-6,TGTGCCAGCAGCCCAGGGACAGGGCCTGAAGCTTTCTTT,CASSPGTGPEAFF
-,-,TRBJ2-5,TRBV7-2,TGTGCCAGCAGCCATCAAGAGACCCAGTACTTC,CASSHQETQYF
-,-,TRBJ2-3,TRBV5-1,TGCGCCAGCGGCTCCGGACCCCTACTAGGGGCCGATACGCAGTATTTT,CASGSGPLLGADTQYF
-,TRBD2,TRBJ2-1,TRBV5-4,TGTGCCAGCAGCTTGGAACTAGCGGGAGGCGGTGAGCAGTTCTTC,CASSLELAGGGEQFF
-,TRBD2,TRBJ2-7,TRBV11-2,TGTGCCAGCAGCTTAGATCGGGAGGGATTTTACGAGCAGTACTTC,CASSLDREGFYEQYF
-,-,TRBJ1-5,TRBV29-1,TGCAGCGTTGAAGATCCACGGGGGCAGCCCCAGCATTTT,CSVEDPRGQPQHF
-,TRBD1,TRBJ1-2,TRBV18,TGTGCCAGCTCACCGGGCAGGGGGCCCGGGGCGAACTATGGCTACACCTTC,CASSPGRGPGANYGYTF
-,-,TRBJ2-3,TRBV13,TGTGCCAGCAGCTCCCCAGGGACAGATACGCAGTATTTT,CASSSPGTDTQYF
-,TRBD2,TRBJ2-1,TRBV27,TGTGCCAGCAGTTTGGGTCTCCTAGCGGGAATCCATGAGCAGTTCTTC,CASSLGLLAGIHEQFF
-,-,TRBJ2-3,TRBV10-2,TGCGCCAGCACCGAGAGTATTAGGGCAGCAGATACGCAGTATTTT,CASTESIRAADTQYF
-,-,TRBJ2-7,TRBV18,TGTGCCAGCTCACCACGGCTAACAGAGACCTACGAGCAGTACTTC,CASSPRLTETYEQYF